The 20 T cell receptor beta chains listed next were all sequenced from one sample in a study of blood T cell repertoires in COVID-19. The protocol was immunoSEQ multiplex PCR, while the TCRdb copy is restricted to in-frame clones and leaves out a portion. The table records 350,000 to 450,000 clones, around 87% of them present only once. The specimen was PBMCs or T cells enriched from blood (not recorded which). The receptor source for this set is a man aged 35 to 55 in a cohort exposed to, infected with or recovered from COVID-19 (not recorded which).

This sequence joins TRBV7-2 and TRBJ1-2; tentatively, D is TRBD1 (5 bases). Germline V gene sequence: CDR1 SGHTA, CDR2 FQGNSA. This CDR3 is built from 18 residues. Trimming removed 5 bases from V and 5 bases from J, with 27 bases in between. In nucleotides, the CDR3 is TGTGCCAGCAGCCACCCATATTGGGGCCAGGCGAATTCTTATGGCTACACCTTC. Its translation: CASSHPYWGQANSYGYTF.

CDR3 amino acids: CASSPIRGGRAAGELFF. Written as DNA, the CDR3 is TGTGCCAGCAGCCCCATTCGGGGGGGGAGGGCGGCCGGGGAGCTGTTTTTT. The chain carries TRBV4-2 and TRBJ2-2; 8 bases line up with TRBD2. J lost 6 bases, V lost 4 bases, and 13 bases had no gene match. Germline CDR1 LGHNA, CDR2 YNFKEQ. The CDR3 is 17 residues long.

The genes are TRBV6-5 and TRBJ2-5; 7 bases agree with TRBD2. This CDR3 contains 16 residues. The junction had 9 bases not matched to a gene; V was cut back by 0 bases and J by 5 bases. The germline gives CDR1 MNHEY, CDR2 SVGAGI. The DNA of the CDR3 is TGTGCCAGCAGTTACTCTGGCGCGGGAGCGGGGGAGACCCAGTACTTC. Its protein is CASSYSGAGAGETQYF.

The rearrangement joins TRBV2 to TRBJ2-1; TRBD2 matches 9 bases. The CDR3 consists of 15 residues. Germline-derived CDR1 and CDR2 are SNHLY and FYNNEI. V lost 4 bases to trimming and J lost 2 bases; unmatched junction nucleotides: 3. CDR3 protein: CASSAGTSPYNEQFF. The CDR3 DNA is TGTGCCAGCAGTGCAGGGACTAGCCCCTACAATGAGCAGTTCTTC.

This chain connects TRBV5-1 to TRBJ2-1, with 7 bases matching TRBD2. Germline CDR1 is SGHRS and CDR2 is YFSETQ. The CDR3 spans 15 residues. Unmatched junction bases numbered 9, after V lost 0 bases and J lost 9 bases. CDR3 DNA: TGCGCCAGCAGCTTGGTAGGTGGGAGGGCCGGTGAGCAGTTCTTC. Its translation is CASSLVGGRAGEQFF.

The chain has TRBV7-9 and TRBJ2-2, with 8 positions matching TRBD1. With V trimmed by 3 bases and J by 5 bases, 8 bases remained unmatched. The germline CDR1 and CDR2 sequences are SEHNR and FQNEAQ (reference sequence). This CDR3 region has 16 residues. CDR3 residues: CASSFAPGGGTGELFF. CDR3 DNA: TGTGCCAGCAGCTTCGCTCCAGGGGGCGGTACCGGGGAGCTGTTTTTT.

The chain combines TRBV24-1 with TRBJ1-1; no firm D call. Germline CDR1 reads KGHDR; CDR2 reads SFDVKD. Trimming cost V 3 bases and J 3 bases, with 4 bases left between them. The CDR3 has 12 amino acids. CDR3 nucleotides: TGTGCCACCAGTGATAGAGACACTGAAGCTTTCTTT. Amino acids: CATSDRDTEAFF.

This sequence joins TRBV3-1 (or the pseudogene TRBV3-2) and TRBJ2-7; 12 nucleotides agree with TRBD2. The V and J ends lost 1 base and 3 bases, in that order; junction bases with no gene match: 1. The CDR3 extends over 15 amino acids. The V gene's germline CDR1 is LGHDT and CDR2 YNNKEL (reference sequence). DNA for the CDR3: TGTGCCAGCAGCCAAGGACTAGCGGGAGTCTACGAGCAGTACTTC. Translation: CASSQGLAGVYEQYF.

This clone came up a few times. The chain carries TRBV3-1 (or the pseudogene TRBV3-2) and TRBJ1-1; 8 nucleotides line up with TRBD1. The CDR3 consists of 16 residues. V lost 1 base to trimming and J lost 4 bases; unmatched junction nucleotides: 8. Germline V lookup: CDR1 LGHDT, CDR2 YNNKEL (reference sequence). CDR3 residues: CASSQARGPRGTEAFF. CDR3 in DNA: TGTGCCAGCAGCCAAGCCAGGGGGCCTCGAGGCACTGAAGCTTTCTTT.

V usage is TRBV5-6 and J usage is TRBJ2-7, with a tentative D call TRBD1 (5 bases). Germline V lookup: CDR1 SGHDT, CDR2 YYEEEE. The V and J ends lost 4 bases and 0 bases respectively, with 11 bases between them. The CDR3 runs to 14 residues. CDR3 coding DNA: TGTGCCAGCAGCCGCGACAGATTCTCCTACGAGCAGTACTTC. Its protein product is CASSRDRFSYEQYF.

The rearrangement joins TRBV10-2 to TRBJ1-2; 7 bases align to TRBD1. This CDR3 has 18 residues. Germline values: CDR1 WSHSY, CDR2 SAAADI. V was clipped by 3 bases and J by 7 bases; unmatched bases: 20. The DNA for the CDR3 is TGCGCCAGCAGTGATACTACGGGACAGTCCCGTAGTGTGTTTGGCTACACCTTC. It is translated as CASSDTTGQSRSVFGYTF.

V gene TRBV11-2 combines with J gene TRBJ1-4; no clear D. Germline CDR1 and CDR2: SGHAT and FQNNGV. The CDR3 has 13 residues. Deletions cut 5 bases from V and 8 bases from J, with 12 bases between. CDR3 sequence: CASSPLSREKLFF. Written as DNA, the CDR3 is TGTGCCAGCAGCCCCCTTTCGAGGGAAAAACTGTTTTTT.

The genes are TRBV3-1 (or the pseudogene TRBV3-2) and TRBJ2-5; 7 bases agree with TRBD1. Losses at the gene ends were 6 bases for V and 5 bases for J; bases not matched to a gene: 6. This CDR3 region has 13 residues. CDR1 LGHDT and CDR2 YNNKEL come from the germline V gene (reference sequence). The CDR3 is CASRKGAAETQYF. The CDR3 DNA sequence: TGTGCCAGCAGGAAGGGGGCGGCGGAGACCCAGTACTTC.

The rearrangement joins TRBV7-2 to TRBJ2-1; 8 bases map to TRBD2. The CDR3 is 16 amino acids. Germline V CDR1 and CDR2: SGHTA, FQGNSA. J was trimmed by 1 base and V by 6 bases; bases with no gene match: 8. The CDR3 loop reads CASRFRLAGSYNEQFF. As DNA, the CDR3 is TGTGCCAGCAGGTTCAGGCTAGCGGGTTCCTACAATGAGCAGTTCTTC.

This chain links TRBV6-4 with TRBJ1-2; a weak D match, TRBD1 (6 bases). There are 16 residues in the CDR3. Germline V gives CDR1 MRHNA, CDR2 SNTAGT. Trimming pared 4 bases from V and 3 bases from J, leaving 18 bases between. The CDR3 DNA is TGTGCCAGCAGTGCCTCAGGCCCCGAGGGGGACTATGGCTACACCTTC. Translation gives CASSASGPEGDYGYTF.

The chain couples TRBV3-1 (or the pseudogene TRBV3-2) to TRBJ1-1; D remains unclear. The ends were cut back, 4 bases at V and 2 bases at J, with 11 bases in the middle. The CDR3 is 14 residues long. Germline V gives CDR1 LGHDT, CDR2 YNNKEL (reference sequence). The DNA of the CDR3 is TGTGCCAGCAGCCCCTCACATTACAACACTGAAGCTTTCTTT. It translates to CASSPSHYNTEAFF.

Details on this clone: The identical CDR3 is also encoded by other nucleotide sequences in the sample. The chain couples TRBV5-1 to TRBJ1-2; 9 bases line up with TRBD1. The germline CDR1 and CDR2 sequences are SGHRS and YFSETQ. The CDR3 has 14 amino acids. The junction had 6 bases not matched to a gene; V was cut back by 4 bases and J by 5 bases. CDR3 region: CASSPGQGRYGYTF. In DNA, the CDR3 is TGCGCCAGCAGCCCGGGACAGGGAAGGTATGGCTACACCTTC.

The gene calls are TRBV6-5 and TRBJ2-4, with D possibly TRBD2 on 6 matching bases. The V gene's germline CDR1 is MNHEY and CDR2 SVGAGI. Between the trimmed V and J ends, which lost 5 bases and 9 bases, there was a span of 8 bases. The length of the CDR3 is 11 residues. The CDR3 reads CASSPGVIQYF. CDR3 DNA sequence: TGTGCCAGCAGTCCGGGGGTCATTCAGTACTTC.

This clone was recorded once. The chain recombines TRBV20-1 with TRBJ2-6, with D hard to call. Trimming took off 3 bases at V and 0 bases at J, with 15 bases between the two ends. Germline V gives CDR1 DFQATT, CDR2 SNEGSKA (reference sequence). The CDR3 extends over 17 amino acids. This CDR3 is CSASRSPLLSGANVLTF. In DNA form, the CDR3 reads TGCAGTGCTAGTCGTAGCCCATTACTCTCTGGGGCCAACGTCCTGACTTTC.

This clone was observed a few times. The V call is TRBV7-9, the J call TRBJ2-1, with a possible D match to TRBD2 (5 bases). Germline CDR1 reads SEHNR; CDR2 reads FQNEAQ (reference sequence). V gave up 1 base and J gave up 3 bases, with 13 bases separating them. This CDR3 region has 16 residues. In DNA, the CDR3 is TGTGCCAGCAGCTTAGGTTTAAGCGGTAACTACAATGAGCAGTTCTTC. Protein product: CASSLGLSGNYNEQFF.